This T cell receptor beta chain was captured in a study of post-analysis software for immune sequencing data. Study-wide context: Patients had relapsing-remitting, secondary progressive or progressive-relapsing multiple sclerosis; some lacked subtype.

This clonotype was seen a handful of times. Its cognate antigen is unknown. CDR3 size: 14 residues. Per germline, CDR1 SGHRS and CDR2 YFSETQ. V was cut by 0 bases and J by 13 bases, with 19 bases left in between. Findings and limits, study-wide: In patients, TRBV5-6, TRBV5-1 and TRBV20-1 belonged to five TRBV segments found more frequently than in controls. The authors found that F measure strongly co-clustered same-batch samples. Comparison with controls showed significantly lower normalized Chao1 diversity in multiple sclerosis patients.

cDNA libraries of TCR beta carried unique molecular identifiers. The authors obtained about 520,000 cDNA molecules from approximately 1 to 10 million T cells. MiXCR, applied by TCRdb to the PCR reads, yields one record per CDR3 protein. The sample holds about 540,000 distinct CDR3 sequences, roughly 34% seen once. J is TRBJ2-5 and V is TRBV5-1; a possible D gene is TRBD1 (7 bases). The sample was blood. The origin of this receptor is a girl aged 2-17 years with multiple sclerosis. The CDR3: CASSLGAGGGRWYF. Written as DNA, the CDR3 is TGCGCCAGCAGCTTGGGGGCAGGGGGAGGACGTTGGTACTTC.